This passage covers 21 T cell receptor beta chains from one sample sequenced in a study of blood T cell repertoires in COVID-19. Repertoires were generated with immunoSEQ multiplex PCR, while TCRdb's copy carries only in-frame clones and drops some. The table includes 150,000 to 200,000 clones, around 80% detected once. Sequences were obtained from peripheral blood. All receptors come from a man in his 60s with acute or convalescent COVID-19.

V gene TRBV24-1 combines with J gene TRBJ1-2; D might be TRBD1 (5 bases). There are 14 residues in the CDR3. Trimming left V 0 bases short and J 5 bases short, with 9 bases between. Germline V CDR1 and CDR2: KGHDR, SFDVKD. CDR3 in amino acids: CATSDLGRDYGYTF. The CDR3 DNA follows: TGTGCCACCAGTGATTTGGGCAGGGATTATGGCTACACCTTC.

CDR3 in amino acids: CATSEVGGTGELFF. The CDR3, as DNA: TGTGCCACCAGTGAGGTGGGGGGGACCGGGGAGCTGTTTTTT. The chain links TRBV24-1 to TRBJ2-2; 7 bases agree with TRBD2. The ends lost 4 bases at V and 5 bases at J; junction bases unmatched: 3. Looked up from germline, CDR1 is KGHDR and CDR2 is SFDVKD. The CDR3 is 14 amino acids.

The J gene is TRBJ1-1, the V gene TRBV11-2; TRBD1 aligns across 7 bases. The V gene's germline CDR1 is SGHAT and CDR2 FQNNGV. The CDR3 contains 11 residues. V dropped 4 bases and J dropped 10; count of bases not matched to a gene: 3. Here the CDR3 reads CASSSTGTAFF. CDR3 nucleotide sequence: TGTGCCAGCAGCTCGACAGGGACAGCTTTCTTT.

This rearrangement joins TRBV30 to TRBJ1-5; D uncertain. This CDR3 comprises 14 residues. V was cut by 2 bases and J by 0 bases, with 8 bases left in between. Germline lookup yields CDR1 GTSNPN and CDR2 SVGIG (reference sequence). The CDR3, as DNA: TGTGCCTGGAGTCTAGATTATAGCAATCAGCCCCAGCATTTT. This encodes CAWSLDYSNQPQHF. The variable domain in full, completed from reference TRBV30 and TRBJ1-5, reads SQTIHQWPATLVQPVGSPLSLECTVEGTSNPNLYWYRQAAGRGLQLLFYSVGIGQISSEVPQNLSASRPQDRQFILSSKKLLLSDSGFYLCAWSLDYSNQPQHFGDGTRLSIL.

This chain joins TRBV28 and TRBJ1-1; TRBD1 matches 7 bases. Trimming at V came to 6 bases and at J to 3 bases, leaving 13 bases not matched to a gene. This CDR3 is built from 16 residues. Germline values: CDR1 MDHEN, CDR2 SYDVKM. CDR3 nucleotides: TGTGCCAGCAGCCCGCCCTCCAGACAGGGCTACACTGAAGCTTTCTTT. It is translated as CASSPPSRQGYTEAFF.

The chain has TRBV5-3 and TRBJ2-3, with 10 positions matching TRBD1. Being an ORF, TRBV5-3 has a function that is uncertain. There are 21 residues in the CDR3. The junction had 16 bases not matched to a gene; V was cut back by 0 bases and J by 0 bases. The CDR3 DNA reads as TGTGCCAGAAGCTTGGCCTCCGGGACAGGGGACCCCCGATCTAGCACAGATACGCAGTATTTT. Amino acid sequence: CARSLASGTGDPRSSTDTQYF.

The rearrangement links TRBV27 to TRBJ1-2, with 11 positions matching TRBD1. The CDR3 has 14 amino acids. Germline V CDR1 and CDR2: MNHEY, SMNVEV (reference sequence). Germline trimming cut 3 bases from V and 8 bases from J; bases unmatched to any gene: 5. The CDR3: CASSFSGTGGGYTF. CDR3 coding DNA: TGTGCCAGCAGTTTCTCCGGGACAGGGGGGGGCTACACCTTC.

The chain employs TRBV5-4 and TRBJ1-1, with 10 bases that match TRBD1. CDR3 size: 14 residues. J was trimmed by 1 base and V by 4 bases; bases with no gene match: 1. The germline CDR1 and CDR2 sequences are SGHNT and YYREEE (reference sequence). The CDR3 is CASSRQGANTEAFF. For the CDR3, the DNA is TGTGCCAGCAGCCGACAGGGGGCGAACACTGAAGCTTTCTTT. The full variable domain, completed using reference TRBV5-4 and TRBJ1-1, is ETGVTQSPTHLIKTRGQQVTLRCSSQSGHNTVSWYQQALGQGPQFIFQYYREEENGRGNFPPRFSGLQFPNYSSELNVNALELDDSALYLCASSRQGANTEAFFGQGTRLTVV.

This rearrangement joins TRBV10-2 to TRBJ2-1; 9 bases agree with TRBD1. The length of the CDR3 is 14 residues. Trimming took 5 bases from V and 7 from J; bases not matched to a gene: 6. Germline values: CDR1 WSHSY, CDR2 SAAADI. CDR3 residues: CASSSDRGGNEQFF. The CDR3 nucleotides are TGCGCCAGCAGTTCGGACAGGGGAGGGAATGAGCAGTTCTTC.

The rearrangement uses TRBV12-3 or TRBV12-4 and TRBJ2-3; D is undetermined. CDR3 length: 13 residues. V was shortened by 6 bases and J by 4 bases, with 11 bases between the two germline ends. The CDR3 DNA is TGTGCCAGCAGGCACGCGCCCCCAGATACGCAGTATTTT. This codes for CASRHAPPDTQYF.

This rearrangement joins TRBV2 to TRBJ2-7; tentatively, D is TRBD2 (5 bases). The V end lost 11 bases, the J end lost 0 bases, and 14 bases lay between the germline ends. The CDR3 has 13 residues. Looked up from germline, CDR1 is SNHLY and CDR2 is FYNNEI. The CDR3 DNA is TGTGCCGGATCTCTAGCACCCTCCTACGAGCAGTACTTC. Translated, it gives CAGSLAPSYEQYF.

The gene calls are TRBV14 and TRBJ1-6; tentative D call: TRBD1 (5 bases). This CDR3 is built from 16 residues. Germline V CDR1 and CDR2: SGHDN, FVKESK. The ends were cut back, 3 bases at V and 10 bases at J, with 19 bases in the middle. CDR3 protein: CASSQAPSGAGSPLHF. The CDR3 nucleotides are TGTGCCAGCAGCCAGGCCCCTTCTGGGGCCGGGTCACCCCTCCACTTT. The entire variable domain, with the rest obtained from reference TRBV14 and TRBJ1-6, is as follows: EAGVTQFPSHSVIEKGQTVTLRCDPISGHDNLYWYRRVMGKEIKFLLHFVKESKQDESGMPNNRFLAERTGGTYSTLKVQPAELEDSGVYFCASSQAPSGAGSPLHFGNGTRLTVT.

Notes on this clone: Other DNA sequences in this sample translate to the same CDR3. The V call is TRBV29-1, the J call TRBJ1-3; D remains unclear. Looked up from germline, CDR1 is SQVTM and CDR2 is ANQGSEA. Trimming stripped 6 bases from V and 0 bases from J, with 3 bases between. CDR3 length: 11 amino acids. CDR3 sequence: CSVLSGNTIYF. The CDR3 nucleotides read TGCAGCGTCCTCTCTGGAAACACCATATATTTT. Variable domain in full (rest from reference TRBV29-1 and TRBJ1-3): SAVISQKPSRDICQRGTSLTIQCQVDSQVTMMFWYRQQPGQSLTLIATANQGSEATYESGFVIDKFPISRPNLTFSTLTVSNMSPEDSSIYLCSVLSGNTIYFGEGSWLTVV.

The V gene is TRBV7-2, the J gene TRBJ1-6; perhaps TRBD1 as D (5 bases). V was clipped by 5 bases and J by 3 bases, with 8 bases between them. Per the germline V gene, CDR1 is SGHTA and CDR2 is FQGNSA. CDR3 length: 14 amino acids. CDR3 region: CASSIRDYNSPLHF. The DNA for the CDR3 is TGTGCCAGCAGCATCAGGGACTATAATTCACCCCTCCACTTT.

The chain uses TRBV4-3 and TRBJ2-2; 8 bases map to TRBD1. Germline values: CDR1 LGHNA, CDR2 YSLEER. V trimming: 1 base; J trimming: 5 bases; junction bases outside the gene matches: 6. CDR3 length equals 16 residues. The CDR3 DNA is TGCGCCAGCAGCCAAGCTATGACAGGGGTAACCGGGGAGCTGTTTTTT. It specifies CASSQAMTGVTGELFF.

This clone was seen a few times. The genes are TRBV6-5 and TRBJ1-1; possible D gene TRBD1, 5 bases. The germline V gene has CDR1 MNHEY and CDR2 SVGAGI. V was shortened by 2 bases and J by 4 bases, with 11 bases between the two germline ends. CDR3 length: 14 residues. CDR3 sequence reads: CASSYQGGGTEAFF. CDR3 coding DNA: TGTGCCAGCAGTTACCAGGGTGGTGGCACTGAAGCTTTCTTT.

This clone was observed once. The rearrangement links TRBV7-9 to TRBJ2-3, with D perhaps TRBD2 (6 bases). The CDR3 runs to 15 residues. V was clipped by 5 bases and J by 0 bases, with 12 bases between them. Germline loops: CDR1 SEHNR, CDR2 FQNEAQ (reference sequence). This CDR3 is CASSRGGASTDTQYF. The CDR3, as DNA: TGTGCCAGCAGCCGAGGCGGGGCGAGCACAGATACGCAGTATTTT.

In this sample, this clone turned up a few times. V gene TRBV4-1 combines with J gene TRBJ1-1; D is ambiguous. Germline lookup yields CDR1 MGHRA and CDR2 YSYEKL. The CDR3 loop spans 13 amino acids. Between the trimmed V and J ends, which lost 0 bases and 6 bases, there was a span of 8 bases. CDR3 sequence reads: CASSQDLGPEAFF. In DNA, the CDR3 is TGCGCCAGCAGCCAAGATCTTGGGCCTGAAGCTTTCTTT.

The chain employs TRBV5-6 and TRBJ2-1, with D possibly TRBD2 on 6 matching bases. This CDR3 region has 14 residues. V dropped 4 bases and J dropped 3 bases, with 11 bases sitting between them. Germline CDR1 and CDR2: SGHDT and YYEEEE. CDR3 amino acids: CASSPRRGYNEQFF. CDR3 sequence (DNA): TGTGCCAGCAGCCCAAGGAGGGGCTACAATGAGCAGTTCTTC.

The V call is TRBV27, the J call TRBJ2-2; 11 bases are shared with TRBD1. Germline V gene lookup returns CDR1 MNHEY and CDR2 SMNVEV (reference sequence). The V segment lost 5 bases and the J segment 4 bases; nucleotides outside the gene matches: 9. CDR3 length: 17 amino acids. The CDR3 here is CASSPEAGTGGTGELFF. For the CDR3, the DNA is TGTGCCAGCAGTCCGGAGGCCGGGACAGGGGGCACCGGGGAGCTGTTTTTT.

This clone was seen many times. The chain is built from TRBV5-1 and TRBJ1-6; D is ambiguous. V lost 7 bases and J 5 bases, leaving 10 bases between the germline ends. Germline-derived CDR1 and CDR2 are SGHRS and YFSETQ. The CDR3 has 13 amino acids. CDR3 amino acids: CASWQSDNSPLHF. For the CDR3, the DNA is TGCGCCAGCTGGCAGTCAGATAATTCACCCCTCCACTTT.